This T cell receptor (beta chain) was recorded in a study of cytomegalovirus exposure and HLA in healthy donors. General study results and limits: The study designated about 160 TCR beta chains cytomegalovirus-associated. When analyzed later, a missense DCLRE1C variant was found to be linked to TCR beta V- and J-gene trimming.

To note about this clone: Antigen specificity is unknown. Other DNA variants within this sample encode the same CDR3.

CDR1 and CDR2 (germline): KGHSH, LQKENI. The CDR3 covers 14 residues. J lost 1 base, V lost 3 bases, and 0 bases had no gene match. In the PCR, 60 Vbeta and 13 Jbeta primers were used. Method: immunoSEQ multiplex PCR; TCRdb's copy keeps in-frame clones and lacks some. The sample has 100,000 to 150,000 clones; 65% to 80% are singletons. V usage is TRBV18 and J usage is TRBJ2-7; the match to TRBD1 covers 10 bases. This clonotype was sampled from a human donor in good health. The sample consisted of PBMCs. The CDR3 DNA is TGTGCCAGCTCACCGGGACAGGGGTCCTACGAGCAGTACTTC. Protein product: CASSPGQGSYEQYF.